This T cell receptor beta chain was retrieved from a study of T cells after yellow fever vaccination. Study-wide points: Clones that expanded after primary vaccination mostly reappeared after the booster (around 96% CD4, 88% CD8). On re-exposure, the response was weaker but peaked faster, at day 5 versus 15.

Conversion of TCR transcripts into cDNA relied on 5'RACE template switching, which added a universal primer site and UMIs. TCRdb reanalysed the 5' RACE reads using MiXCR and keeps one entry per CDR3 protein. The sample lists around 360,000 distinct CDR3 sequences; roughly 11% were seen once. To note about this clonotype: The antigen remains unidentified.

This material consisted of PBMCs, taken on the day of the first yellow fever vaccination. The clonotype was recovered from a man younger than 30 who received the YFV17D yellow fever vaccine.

The CDR3: CASCTRGVNEKLFF. Written as DNA, the CDR3 is TGTGCCAGCTGCACCCGGGGAGTTAATGAAAAACTGTTTTTT. V gene TRBV5-6 combines with J gene TRBJ1-4; no reliable D call. Germline values: CDR1 SGHDT, CDR2 YYEEEE. The CDR3 is 14 amino acids. Trimming pared 7 bases from V and 4 bases from J, leaving 14 bases between.